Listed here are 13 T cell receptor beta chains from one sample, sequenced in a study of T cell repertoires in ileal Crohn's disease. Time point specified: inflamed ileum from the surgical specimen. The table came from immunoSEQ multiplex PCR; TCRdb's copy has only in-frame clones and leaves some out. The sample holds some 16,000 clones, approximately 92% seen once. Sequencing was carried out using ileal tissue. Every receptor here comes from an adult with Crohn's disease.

The CDR3 DNA sequence: TGCGCCAGCAGCAACAAGGCGGGGACCGGGGAGCTGTTTTTT. Protein: CASSNKAGTGELFF. The chain uses TRBV5-1 and TRBJ2-2; a possible D gene is TRBD2 (6 bases). The ends were cut back, 4 bases at V and 5 bases at J, with 12 bases in the middle. Germline V gives CDR1 SGHRS, CDR2 YFSETQ. CDR3 length: 14 amino acids.

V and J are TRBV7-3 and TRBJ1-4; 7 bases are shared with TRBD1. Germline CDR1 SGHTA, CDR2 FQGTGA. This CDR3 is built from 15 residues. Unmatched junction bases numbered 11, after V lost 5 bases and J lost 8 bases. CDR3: CASSRQGGSGEKLFF. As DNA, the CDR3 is TGTGCCAGCAGCCGGCAGGGGGGCTCTGGCGAAAAACTGTTTTTT. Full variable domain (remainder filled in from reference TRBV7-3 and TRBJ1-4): GAGVSQTPSNKVTEKGKYVELRCDPISGHTALYWYRQSLGQGPEFLIYFQGTGAADDSGLPNDRFFAVRPEGSVSTLKIQRTERGDSAVYLCASSRQGGSGEKLFFGSGTQLSVL.

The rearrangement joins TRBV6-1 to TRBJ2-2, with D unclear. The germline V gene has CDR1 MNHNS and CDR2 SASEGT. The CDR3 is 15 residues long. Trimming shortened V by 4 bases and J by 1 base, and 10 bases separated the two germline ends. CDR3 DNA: TGTGCCAGCAGTGGAGGTGCAGGGAACACCGGGGAGCTGTTTTTT. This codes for CASSGGAGNTGELFF.

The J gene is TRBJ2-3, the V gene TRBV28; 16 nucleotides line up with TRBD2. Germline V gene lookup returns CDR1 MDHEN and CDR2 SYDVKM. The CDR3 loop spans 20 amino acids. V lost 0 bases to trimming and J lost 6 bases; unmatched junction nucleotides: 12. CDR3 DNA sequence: TGTGCCAGCAGTTTATGGGGACTAGCGGGGGGGCCCGGCGGGATGGATACGCAGTATTTT. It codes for CASSLWGLAGGPGGMDTQYF. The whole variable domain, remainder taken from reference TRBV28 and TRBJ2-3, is DVKVTQSSRYLVKRTGEKVFLECVQDMDHENMFWYRQDPGLGLRLIYFSYDVKMKEKGDIPEGYSVSREKKERFSLILESASTNQTSMYLCASSLWGLAGGPGGMDTQYFGPGTRLTVL.

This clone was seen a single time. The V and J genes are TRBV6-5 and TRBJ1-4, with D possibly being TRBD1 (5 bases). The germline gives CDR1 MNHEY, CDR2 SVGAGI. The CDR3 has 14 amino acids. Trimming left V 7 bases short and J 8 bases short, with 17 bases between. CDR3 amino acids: CASMGAGLVEKLFF. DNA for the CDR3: TGTGCCAGCATGGGTGCAGGGCTTGTGGAAAAACTGTTTTTT.

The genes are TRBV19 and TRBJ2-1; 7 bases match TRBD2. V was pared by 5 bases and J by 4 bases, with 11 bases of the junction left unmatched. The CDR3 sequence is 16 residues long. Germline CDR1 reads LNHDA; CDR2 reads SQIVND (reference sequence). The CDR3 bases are TGTGCCAGTAGTCCCTCCGGGGGGTCCGCATACAATGAGCAGTTCTTC. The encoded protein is CASSPSGGSAYNEQFF.

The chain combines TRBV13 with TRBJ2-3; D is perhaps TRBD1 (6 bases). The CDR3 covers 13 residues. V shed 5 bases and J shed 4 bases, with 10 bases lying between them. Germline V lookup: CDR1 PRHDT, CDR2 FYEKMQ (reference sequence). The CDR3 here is CASSLRTADTQYF. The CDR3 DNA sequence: TGTGCCAGCAGCCTCCGGACAGCAGATACGCAGTATTTT.

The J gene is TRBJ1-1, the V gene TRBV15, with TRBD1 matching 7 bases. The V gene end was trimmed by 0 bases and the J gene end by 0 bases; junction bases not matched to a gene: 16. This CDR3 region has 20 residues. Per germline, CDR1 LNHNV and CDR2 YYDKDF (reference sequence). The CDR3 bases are TGTGCCACCAGCAGAGATTTAGGGACAGCGGGTGTGGGGATGAACACTGAAGCTTTCTTT. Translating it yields CATSRDLGTAGVGMNTEAFF.

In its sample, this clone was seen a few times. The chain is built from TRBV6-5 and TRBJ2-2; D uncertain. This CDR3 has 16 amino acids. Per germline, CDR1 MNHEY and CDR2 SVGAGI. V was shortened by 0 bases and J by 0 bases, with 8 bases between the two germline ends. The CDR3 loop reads CASSYSSTANTGELFF. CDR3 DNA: TGTGCCAGCAGTTACTCGTCAACAGCGAACACCGGGGAGCTGTTTTTT.

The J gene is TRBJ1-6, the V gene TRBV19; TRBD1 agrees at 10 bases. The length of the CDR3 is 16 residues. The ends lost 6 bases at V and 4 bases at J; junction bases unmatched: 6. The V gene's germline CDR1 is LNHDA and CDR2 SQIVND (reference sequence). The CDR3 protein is CASRRTGGLYNSPLHF. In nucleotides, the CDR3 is TGTGCCAGTAGACGGACAGGGGGATTGTATAATTCACCCCTCCACTTT.

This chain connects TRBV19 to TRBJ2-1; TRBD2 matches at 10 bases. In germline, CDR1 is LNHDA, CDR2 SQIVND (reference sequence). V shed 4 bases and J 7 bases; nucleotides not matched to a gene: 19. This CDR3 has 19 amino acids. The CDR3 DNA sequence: TGTGCCAGTAGTACCTCCGGGACTAGCGTGATCTGGGCGGGGAATGAGCAGTTCTTC. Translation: CASSTSGTSVIWAGNEQFF.

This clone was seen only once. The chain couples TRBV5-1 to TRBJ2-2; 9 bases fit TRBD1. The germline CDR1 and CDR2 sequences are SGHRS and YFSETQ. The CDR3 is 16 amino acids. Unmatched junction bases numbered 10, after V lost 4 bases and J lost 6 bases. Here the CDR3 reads CASSPDGQGYSGELFF. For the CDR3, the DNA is TGCGCCAGCAGCCCTGACGGACAGGGGTACTCCGGGGAGCTGTTTTTT. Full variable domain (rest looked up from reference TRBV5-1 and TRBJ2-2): KAGVTQTPRYLIKTRGQQVTLSCSPISGHRSVSWYQQTPGQGLQFLFEYFSETQRNKGNFPGRFSGRQFSNSRSEMNVSTLELGDSALYLCASSPDGQGYSGELFFGEGSRLTVL.

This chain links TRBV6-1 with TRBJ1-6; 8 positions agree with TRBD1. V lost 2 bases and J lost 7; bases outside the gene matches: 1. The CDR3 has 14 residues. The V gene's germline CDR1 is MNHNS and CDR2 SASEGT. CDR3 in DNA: TGTGCCAGCAGTGAAACAGGGGGAAATTCACCCCTCCACTTT. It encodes CASSETGGNSPLHF.